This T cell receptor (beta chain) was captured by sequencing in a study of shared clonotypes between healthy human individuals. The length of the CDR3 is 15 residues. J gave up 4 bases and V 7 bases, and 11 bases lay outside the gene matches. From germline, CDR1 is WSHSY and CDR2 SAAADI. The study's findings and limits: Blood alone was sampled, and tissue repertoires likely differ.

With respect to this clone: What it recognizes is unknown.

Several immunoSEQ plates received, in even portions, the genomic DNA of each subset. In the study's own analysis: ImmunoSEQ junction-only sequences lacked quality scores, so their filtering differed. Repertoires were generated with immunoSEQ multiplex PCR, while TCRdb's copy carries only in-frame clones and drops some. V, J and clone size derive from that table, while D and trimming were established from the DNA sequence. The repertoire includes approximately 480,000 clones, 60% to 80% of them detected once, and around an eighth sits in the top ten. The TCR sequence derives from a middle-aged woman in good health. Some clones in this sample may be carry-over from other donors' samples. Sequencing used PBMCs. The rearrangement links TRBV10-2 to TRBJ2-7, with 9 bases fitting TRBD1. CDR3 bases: TGCGCCAGCACAGACCCGGGACAGGGAGTTTACGAGCAGTACTTC. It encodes CASTDPGQGVYEQYF.